The TCR beta chain described here comes from a study of shared clonotypes between healthy human individuals. This clone was found once. Method: immunoSEQ multiplex PCR; TCRdb's copy keeps in-frame clones and lacks some. Of 85,000 to 100,000 clones in the sample, around 68% were seen once. Looked up from germline, CDR1 is GTSNPN and CDR2 is SVGIG (reference sequence). The V and J ends lost 2 bases and 0 bases, in that order; junction bases with no gene match: 20. The CDR3 is 20 residues long. This receptor was taken from a man aged 25-45 years in good health. The gene calls are TRBV30 and TRBJ2-3; TRBD2 aligns across 7 bases. The sample consisted of memory CD8+ T cells sorted from blood. As to subset: CD45RO+ cells pooled with CCR7-negative TemRA cells. The DNA of the CDR3 is TGTGCCTGGAGTCCGACTAGCCCAACCCACCCGTTAACTAGCACAGATACGCAGTATTTT. It encodes CAWSPTSPTHPLTSTDTQYF.